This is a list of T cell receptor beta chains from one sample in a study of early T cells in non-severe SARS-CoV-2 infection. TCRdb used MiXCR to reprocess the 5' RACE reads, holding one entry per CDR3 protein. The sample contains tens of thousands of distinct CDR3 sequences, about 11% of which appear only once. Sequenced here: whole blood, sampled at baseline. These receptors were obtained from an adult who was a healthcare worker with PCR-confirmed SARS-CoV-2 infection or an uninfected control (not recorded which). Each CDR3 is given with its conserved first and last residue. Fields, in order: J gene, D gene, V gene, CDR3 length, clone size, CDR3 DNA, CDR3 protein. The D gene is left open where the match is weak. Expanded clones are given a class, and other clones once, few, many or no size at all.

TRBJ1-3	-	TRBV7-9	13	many	TGTGCCAGCAGACGTGACATCCTAGGCACCATATATTTT	CASRRDILGTIYF
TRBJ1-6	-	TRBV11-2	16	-	TGTGCCAGCAGCTTAGACGTCGGACTCGGGGATTCACCCCTCCACTTT	CASSLDVGLGDSPLHF
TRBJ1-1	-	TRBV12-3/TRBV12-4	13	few	TGTGCCAGCAGTTTGTGGGTTGGCACTGAAGCTTTCTTT	CASSLWVGTEAFF
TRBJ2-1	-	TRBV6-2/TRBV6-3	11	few	TGTGCCAGCAGTCTAGGGTGGGAGCAGTTCTTC	CASSLGWEQFF
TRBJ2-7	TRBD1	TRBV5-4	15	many	TGTGCCAGCAGCGGATCCGGGACAGCCTCCTACGAGCAGTACTTC	CASSGSGTASYEQYF
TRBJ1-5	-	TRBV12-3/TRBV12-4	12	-	TGTGCCAGCAGTTTTCCGGGGGCGCCCCAGCATTTT	CASSFPGAPQHF
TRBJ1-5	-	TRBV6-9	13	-	TGTGCCAGCAGTTACAGGTGGGACCAGCCCCAGCATTTT	CASSYRWDQPQHF
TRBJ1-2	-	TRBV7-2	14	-	TGTGCCAGCAGCCGAACGGACAGTAATTTAGGCTACACCTTC	CASSRTDSNLGYTF
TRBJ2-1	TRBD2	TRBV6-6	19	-	TGTGCCAGCAGTTCCACTCGGCTAGCGGGGCGTCTTCCTGGCAATGAGCAGTTCTTC	CASSSTRLAGRLPGNEQFF
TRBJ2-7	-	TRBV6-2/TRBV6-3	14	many	TGTGCCAGCAGTTACTCCGTTAGGACCGGCGAGCAGTACTTC	CASSYSVRTGEQYF
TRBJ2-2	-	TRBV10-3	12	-	TGTGCCATCAGTGTGTACACCGGGGAGCTGTTTTTT	CAISVYTGELFF
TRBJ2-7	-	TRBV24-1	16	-	TGTGCCACCAGTGATTTTGTGCGGGAACCTGACTACGAGCAGTACTTC	CATSDFVREPDYEQYF
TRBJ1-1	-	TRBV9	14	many	TGTGCCAGCAGCGTAGCCCAGATGAACACTGAAGCTTTCTTT	CASSVAQMNTEAFF
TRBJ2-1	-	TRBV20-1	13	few	TGCAGTGCCCCGGACGGAGATCGCAATGAGCAGTTCTTC	CSAPDGDRNEQFF
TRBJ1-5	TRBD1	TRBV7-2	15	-	TGTGCCAGCAGCGCTTACAGGGGCGGCAATCAGCCCCAGCATTTT	CASSAYRGGNQPQHF
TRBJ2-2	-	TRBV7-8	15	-	TGTGCCAGCAGCTTACAAACAGGGACCACCGGGGAGCTGTTTTTT	CASSLQTGTTGELFF
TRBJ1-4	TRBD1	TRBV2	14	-	TGTGCCAGCGGGGAGGACAGGGGTAATGAAAAACTGTTTTTT	CASGEDRGNEKLFF
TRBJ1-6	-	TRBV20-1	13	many	TGCAGTGCTGGGAGAAGGGACAATTCACCCCTCCACTTT	CSAGRRDNSPLHF
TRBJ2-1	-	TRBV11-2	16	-	TGTGCCAGCAGCTTAGATCCCGGGGGCCCCTACAATGAGCAGTTCTTC	CASSLDPGGPYNEQFF
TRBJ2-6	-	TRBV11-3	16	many	TGTGCCAGCAGCTTAGGTGGGGGAACTGGGGCCAACGTCCTGACTTTC	CASSLGGGTGANVLTF
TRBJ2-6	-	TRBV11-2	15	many	TGTGCCAGCAATCAGGGGAACTCTGGGGCCAACGTCCTGACTTTC	CASNQGNSGANVLTF
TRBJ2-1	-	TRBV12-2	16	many	TGTGCAAGTCGCTTATCAGGCAAACAGGGGGAAAATGAGCAGTTCTTC	CASRLSGKQGENEQFF
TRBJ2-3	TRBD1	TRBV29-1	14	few	TGCAGCGTTGGGGGGGGACAGGGAACAGATACGCAGTATTTT	CSVGGGQGTDTQYF
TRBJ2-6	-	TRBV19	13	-	TGTGCCAGTAGTATGACAGGGGCCAACGTCCTGACTTTC	CASSMTGANVLTF
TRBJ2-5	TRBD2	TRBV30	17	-	TGTGCCTGGGTACCCTGGACTAGCGGGGGATTCCAAGAGACCCAGTACTTC	CAWVPWTSGGFQETQYF
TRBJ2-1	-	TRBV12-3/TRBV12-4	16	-	TGTGCCAGCAGGCGCTCGGGTGTGGGGGGATACAATGAGCAGTTCTTC	CASRRSGVGGYNEQFF
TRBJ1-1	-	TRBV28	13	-	TGTGCCAGCAGTTTATCGGCAGACACCGAAGCTTTCTTT	CASSLSADTEAFF
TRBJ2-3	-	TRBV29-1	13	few	TGCAGCGTTGTTAGGCAGGGCTCGGATACGCAGTATTTT	CSVVRQGSDTQYF
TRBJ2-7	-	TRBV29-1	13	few	TGCAGCGTTGCCCCCCCGCAGGGGGGGGAGCAGTACTTC	CSVAPPQGGEQYF
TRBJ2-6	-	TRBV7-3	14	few	TGTGCCAGCAGCCCCAGGGTTGGGGCCAACGTCCTGACTTTC	CASSPRVGANVLTF
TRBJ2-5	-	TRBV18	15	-	TGTGCCAGCTCACCACCTGGCCAACTCCAAGAGACCCAGTACTTC	CASSPPGQLQETQYF
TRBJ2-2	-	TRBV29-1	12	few	TGCAGCGTCCGAGTCAACACCGGGGAGCTGTTTTTT	CSVRVNTGELFF
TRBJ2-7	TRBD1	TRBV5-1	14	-	TGCGCCAGCAGCGCCTGGGACAGTACCTACGAGCAGTACTTC	CASSAWDSTYEQYF
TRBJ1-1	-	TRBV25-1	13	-	TGTGCCAGCAGTTCCCCCATGAACACTGAAGCTTTCTTT	CASSSPMNTEAFF
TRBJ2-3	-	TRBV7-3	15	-	TGTGCCAGCAGCATGACAGGAATAGGCGCGGATACGCAGTATTTT	CASSMTGIGADTQYF
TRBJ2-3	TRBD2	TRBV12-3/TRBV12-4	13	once	TGTGCCAGCAGTTTAGCTAGCGGGGGTACGCAGTATTTT	CASSLASGGTQYF
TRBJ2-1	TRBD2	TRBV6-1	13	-	TGTGCCAGCAGGGAGGGACGGGGGGATGAGCAGTTCTTC	CASREGRGDEQFF
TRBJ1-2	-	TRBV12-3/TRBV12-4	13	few	TGTGCCAGCAGTCCCAACCCGGACAGAGGCTACACCTTC	CASSPNPDRGYTF
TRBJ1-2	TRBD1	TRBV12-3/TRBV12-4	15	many	TGTGCCAGCAGTTCATCCGGGACAGGGAGAGGTGGCTACACCTTC	CASSSSGTGRGGYTF
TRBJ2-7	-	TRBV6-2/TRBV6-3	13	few	TGTGCCAGCATCCTGGCTGGAACCTACGAGCAGTACTTC	CASILAGTYEQYF
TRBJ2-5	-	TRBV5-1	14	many	TGCGCCAGCAGCTACAGCAGGGGTCAAGAGACCCAGTACTTC	CASSYSRGQETQYF
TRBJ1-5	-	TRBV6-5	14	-	TGTGCCAGCAGTCCCCACAGGGGCAATCAGCCCCAGCATTTT	CASSPHRGNQPQHF
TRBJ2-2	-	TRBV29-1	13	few	TGCAGCGTCGCGATCGCGAACACCGGGGAGCTGTTTTTT	CSVAIANTGELFF
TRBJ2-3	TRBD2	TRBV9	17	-	TGTGCCAGCAGCGCTTCCCCGCTAGCGGGGGATACAGATACGCAGTATTTT	CASSASPLAGDTDTQYF
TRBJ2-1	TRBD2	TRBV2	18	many	TGTGCCAGCAGTGAACTACTCTCTGCGGGACTAGCGGGTAATGAGCAGTTCTTC	CASSELLSAGLAGNEQFF
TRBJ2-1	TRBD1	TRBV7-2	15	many	TGTGCCAGCAGCGCAGGACAGGGGGGGATGAATGAGCAGTTCTTC	CASSAGQGGMNEQFF
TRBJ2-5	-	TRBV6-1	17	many	TGTGCCAGCAGTGCCCTCGGTGGCGGGGCGATCCAAGAGACCCAGTACTTC	CASSALGGGAIQETQYF
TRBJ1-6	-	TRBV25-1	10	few	TGTGCCAGCAGTGGACCACCCCTCCACTTT	CASSGPPLHF
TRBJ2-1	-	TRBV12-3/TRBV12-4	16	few	TGTGCCAGCAGAGGGTCCAGAATGAGAGCCTACAATGAGCAGTTCTTC	CASRGSRMRAYNEQFF